Below, 3 T cell receptor beta chains from the same sample are listed, as sequenced in a study of cytotoxic CD8 clonotypes in ibrutinib-treated CLL (dated by TCRdb to the early 2020s). The method behind the library was the immunoSEQ multiplex PCR assay. The source is immuneACCESS, and TCRdb retained only in-frame sequences with V and J called. Part of the clones is not carried over; for the studies checked, unresolved V genes explain less than half of this, and the remainder is unexplained. The sample data list approximately 92,000 clones, and 75% to 80% of these were observed just once. The top ten clones comprise about 26% of the sample. The time point label, read with the paper, signifies: 20 to 25 months on ibrutinib. The source was PBMCs, collected after 24 months of ibrutinib treatment. These receptors originate from a human donor with chronic lymphocytic leukemia.

The chain recombines TRBV19 with TRBJ1-1; 8 nucleotides align to TRBD1. V dropped 1 base and J dropped 1; count of bases not matched to a gene: 2. This CDR3 region has 15 residues. Germline V CDR1 and CDR2: LNHDA, SQIVND (reference sequence). The CDR3 coding sequence is TGTGCCAGTAGTATAGTAGGACAGGGGAACACTGAAGCTTTCTTT. This gives the protein CASSIVGQGNTEAFF.

The chain couples TRBV29-1 to TRBJ2-4; the match to TRBD1 covers 8 bases. V lost 7 bases to trimming and J lost 2 bases; unmatched junction nucleotides: 4. The CDR3 contains 13 residues. CDR1 is SQVTM, CDR2 ANQGSEA, per germline. The CDR3 reads CSGWTGTKNIQYF. As DNA, the CDR3 is TGCAGCGGATGGACAGGGACCAAAAACATTCAGTACTTC.

This chain uses TRBV7-9 with TRBJ2-4; 7 bases fit TRBD2. The germline gives CDR1 SEHNR, CDR2 FQNEAQ (reference sequence). J lost 3 bases, V lost 3 bases, and 5 bases had no gene match. The CDR3 totals 15 residues. The CDR3 sequence: CASSFPSGGKNIQYF. CDR3 sequence (DNA): TGTGCCAGCAGCTTCCCTTCGGGAGGCAAAAACATTCAGTACTTC. Filled out from reference TRBV7-9 and TRBJ2-4, the complete variable domain reads DTGVSQNPRHKITKRGQNVTFRCDPISEHNRLYWYRQTLGQGPEFLTYFQNEAQLEKSRLLSDRFSAERPKGSFSTLEIQRTEQGDSAMYLCASSFPSGGKNIQYFGAGTRLSVL.